Following are 9 T cell receptor beta chains from one sample sequenced in a study of beta chain features in type 1 diabetes (dated by TCRdb to between 2018 and 2020). General conclusions and limits of the study: Type 1 diabetes patients showed a moderate but significant shortening of TCRB CDR3 length in all four CD4+ subsets.

Receptor libraries were prepared by the immunoSEQ multiplex PCR assay. The High Capacity cDNA Reverse Transcription Kit was used to reverse transcribe all of the isolated RNA, meaning that expressed TCRB transcripts were what got sequenced. TCRdb obtained this table from immuneACCESS and retained in-frame rearrangements with V and J assigned. These tables miss some clones; where compared with another copy, unresolved V genes account for less than half of the shortfall, and the remainder is unexplained. The sample profile shows some 47,000 clones; about 48% of them were found once. Approximately 0.13% of the sample comes from the top ten. No antigen has been identified for these receptors. Sequenced sample: stem cell memory CD4+ T cells from blood. The sample's cell subset or site, from its label and the paper: stem cell-like memory CD4+ T cells. All receptors come from a man aged 25-40 years with type 1 diabetes.

This clone was seen more than once but under ten times. The rearrangement links TRBV27 to TRBJ2-2, with D perhaps TRBD1 (5 bases). The V gene lost 4 bases and the J gene lost 8 bases, with 11 bases spanning the gap. CDR1 is MNHEY, CDR2 SMNVEV, per germline (reference sequence). CDR3 length equals 13 residues. CDR3 sequence (DNA): TGTGCCAGCAGTTCTAGGGGCATAGGGGAGCTGTTTTTT. It codes for CASSSRGIGELFF.

This clone was seen more than once but under ten times. This chain uses TRBV5-1 with TRBJ2-1; 7 nucleotides line up with TRBD2. The CDR3 consists of 14 residues. Trimming took 0 bases from V and 12 from J; bases not matched to a gene: 9. The V gene's germline CDR1 is SGHRS and CDR2 YFSETQ. The CDR3 DNA sequence: TGCGCCAGCAGCTTGGAGACTAGTGGGGAGGGGCAGTTCTTC. This sequence encodes CASSLETSGEGQFF.

The J gene is TRBJ2-3, the V gene TRBV4-2; possibly TRBD1 for D (5 bases). Trimming stripped 0 bases from V and 0 bases from J, with 16 bases between. The germline gives CDR1 LGHNA, CDR2 YNFKEQ. The CDR3 loop spans 18 amino acids. The CDR3 region is CASSQELSRASSTDTQYF. The CDR3 DNA is TGTGCCAGCAGCCAAGAATTGTCCAGGGCCTCTAGCACAGATACGCAGTATTTT.

This chain connects TRBV2 to TRBJ1-2, with no clear D. From germline, CDR1 is SNHLY and CDR2 FYNNEI. V was shortened by 5 bases and J by 8 bases, with 9 bases between the two germline ends. This CDR3 comprises 11 residues. The CDR3 spells CASSYSSGYTF. CDR3 DNA sequence: TGTGCCAGCAGTTACAGCTCGGGCTACACCTTC.

The chain employs TRBV5-6 and TRBJ1-1; the D is unclear. This CDR3 has 13 residues. Germline lookup yields CDR1 SGHDT and CDR2 YYEEEE. The ends were cut back, 4 bases at V and 4 bases at J, with 11 bases in the middle. This CDR3 reads CASSPGVPTEAFF. DNA of the CDR3: TGTGCCAGCAGCCCCGGAGTTCCCACTGAAGCTTTCTTT.

The genes are TRBV7-9 and TRBJ2-3; D is possibly TRBD2 (5 bases). Looked up from germline, CDR1 is SEHNR and CDR2 is FQNEAQ (reference sequence). The length of the CDR3 is 15 residues. V lost 5 bases, J lost 4 bases, and 16 bases lay in between. CDR3 bases: TGTGCCAGCAGCCCAAGCTTGAACGGGGCAGATACGCAGTATTTT. Translation: CASSPSLNGADTQYF.

The CDR3 spells CAIRGGPEYEQYF. The CDR3 DNA is TGTGCCATCAGGGGGGGGCCGGAGTACGAGCAGTACTTC. The genes are TRBV10-3 and TRBJ2-7, with D possibly TRBD2 on 7 matching bases. The V gene's germline CDR1 is ENHRY and CDR2 SYGVKD. V was pared by 6 bases and J by 4 bases, with 13 bases between. This CDR3 has 13 residues.

This clone occurred a few times. The genes are TRBV5-1 and TRBJ2-1; D not resolved. Germline V gives CDR1 SGHRS, CDR2 YFSETQ. V lost 5 bases, J lost 5 bases, and 5 bases lay in between. The CDR3 runs 11 residues. The CDR3 nucleotides are TGCGCCAGCAGATTAAACAATGAGCAGTTCTTC. Translated, it gives CASRLNNEQFF.

V and J are TRBV7-6 and TRBJ2-5; D is undetermined. The CDR3 covers 13 residues. The germline V gene encodes CDR1 SGHVS and CDR2 FNYEAQ. Trimming removed 7 bases from V and 3 bases from J, with 12 bases in between. CDR3 coding DNA: TGTGCCAGCACGGTTGGGCCCGAAGAGACCCAGTACTTC. As protein: CASTVGPEETQYF.